The rows below give T cell receptor beta chains drawn from one sample of a study of cytomegalovirus exposure and HLA in healthy donors. Sequencing used immunoSEQ multiplex PCR; TCRdb keeps in-frame clones, though not all of them. The repertoire holds about 130,000 clones, with approximately 78% as singletons. What was sequenced was PBMCs. The receptor source for this set is a human donor in good health. CDR3s include the opening cysteine and the closing phenylalanine or tryptophan. The order of the fields is V gene, J gene, clone size, D gene, CDR3 DNA, CDR3 protein. The D gene is left open where the match is weak. Clone sizes are given selectively: once, few, many, or a class where the clone is expanded.

>TRBV7-3|TRBJ2-2|-|-
TGTGCCAGCAGCTTGACCGACAGCACCGGGGAGCTGTTTTTT
CASSLTDSTGELFF
>TRBV6-6|TRBJ2-1|once|-
TGTGCCAGCAGGGCGGCACACCCCGGGAATGAGCAGTTCTTC
CASRAAHPGNEQFF
>TRBV28|TRBJ1-5|-|TRBD1
TGTGCCAGCAGTACAACAGGGGGTGGCAGCAATCAGCCCCAGCATTTT
CASSTTGGGSNQPQHF
>TRBV27|TRBJ2-5|-|TRBD2
TGTGCCAGCAGTTTATTAGGGTTAGCGGGGGCAGGGGAGACCCAGTACTTC
CASSLLGLAGAGETQYF
>TRBV7-2|TRBJ2-5|-|-
TGTGCCAGCAGCTTCCTCCAAGAGACCCAGTACTTC
CASSFLQETQYF
>TRBV2|TRBJ2-1|-|-
TGTGCCAGCACCCCCCGTAGCTACAATGAGCAGTTCTTC
CASTPRSYNEQFF
>TRBV5-6|TRBJ2-1|-|-
TGTGCCAGCAGCCCCTCTCCGTTCAATGAGCAGTTCTTC
CASSPSPFNEQFF
>TRBV28|TRBJ2-5|few|-
TGTGCCAGCATGGGGGCTAGAGGAGAAGAGACCCAGTACTTC
CASMGARGEETQYF
>TRBV15|TRBJ2-7|once|TRBD1
TGTGCCACCAGCAGAGATCGAACCGGGGACAGTATCTTCTACGAGCAGTACTTC
CATSRDRTGDSIFYEQYF
>TRBV18|TRBJ1-1|-|-
TGTGCCAGCTCACCGCGACCACGCGCGGCCATACAGGACACTGAAGCTTTCTTT
CASSPRPRAAIQDTEAFF
>TRBV7-8|TRBJ1-4|-|TRBD1
TGTGCCAGCAGCTCCACAGGGGCAACTAATGAAAAACTGTTTTTT
CASSSTGATNEKLFF
>TRBV5-1|TRBJ1-6|-|-
TGCGCCAGCAGGGTCGATCGGTCGGATTCACCCCTCCACTTT
CASRVDRSDSPLHF
>TRBV7-9|TRBJ1-1|-|TRBD1
TGTTCCAGCAGGGCCGGACAGGGGGGAGCTTTCTTT
CSSRAGQGGAFF
>TRBV11-1|TRBJ1-1|few|-
TGTGCCAGCAGCTTACGTGGGGCAGGGATGACTGAAGCTTTCTTT
CASSLRGAGMTEAFF
>TRBV7-9|TRBJ2-2|-|TRBD1
TGTTCCAGCAGCTTTGGAGACAGGGGCGGAACCGGGGAGCTGTTTTTT
CSSSFGDRGGTGELFF
>TRBV28|TRBJ2-2|few|TRBD1
TGTGCCAGCAGTTCCCCCGGGACAGGGAACACCGGGGAGCTGTTTTTT
CASSSPGTGNTGELFF
>TRBV7-2|TRBJ2-7|-|TRBD2
TGTGCCAGCAGCCCGGGACCGGGACTAGCGGGAGCAGGGCGGGGCGAGCAGTACTTC
CASSPGPGLAGAGRGEQYF
>TRBV19|TRBJ2-4|-|TRBD2
TGTGCCAGTAGTACCGCCGGGACTAGCGGGACAATTCAGTACTTC
CASSTAGTSGTIQYF
>TRBV7-9|TRBJ2-5|-|-
TGTGCCAGCAGCTTGGCAGGGGACGTGGTTACTGCGGAGACCCAGTACTTC
CASSLAGDVVTAETQYF
>TRBV10-3|TRBJ1-1|once|-
TGTGCCATCAGTGAGTCGACTAGGGAAATGAACACTGAAGCTTTCTTT
CAISESTREMNTEAFF
>TRBV25-1|TRBJ1-2|once|TRBD1
TGTGCCAGCGCCAGGACAGGAAACTATGGCTACACCTTC
CASARTGNYGYTF
>TRBV27|TRBJ2-1|-|TRBD1
TGTGCCAGCAGTACCCGACAGGGGAAAAGCTCCTACAATGAGCAGTTCTTC
CASSTRQGKSSYNEQFF
>TRBV29-1|TRBJ2-1|-|TRBD2
TGCAGCGTTGAACTGACTAGCGGGGTCTACAATGAGCAGTTCTTC
CSVELTSGVYNEQFF
>TRBV5-4|TRBJ2-7|-|-
TGTGCCAGCAGCTTGAAGTTAGGGGGGGCGGGCGAGCAGTACTTC
CASSLKLGGAGEQYF
>TRBV19|TRBJ2-7|-|-
TGTGCCAGTAGTATAGCCGGCGACAGGCCCCCCTACGAGCAGTACTTC
CASSIAGDRPPYEQYF
>TRBV15|TRBJ2-2|-|TRBD2
TGTGCCACCAGCAGAGATACCAGCGGGAGTGGGGAGCTGTTTTTT
CATSRDTSGSGELFF
>TRBV4-2|TRBJ2-1|few|TRBD2
TGTGCCAGCAGCCAAGCCGGCCTAGGTAGCGGGGCTACCTACAATGAGCAGTTCTTC
CASSQAGLGSGATYNEQFF
>TRBV6-1|TRBJ1-1|-|TRBD1
TGTGCCAGCAAACCGGGACAGTTGAACACTGAAGCTTTCTTT
CASKPGQLNTEAFF
>TRBV19|TRBJ2-3|-|-
TGTGCCACACGAAAGACTAGCACAGATACGCAGTATTTT
CATRKTSTDTQYF
>TRBV28|TRBJ2-7|-|TRBD2
TGTGCCAGCAGTTTAACGGGAGGAAGCTCCTACGAGCAGTACTTC
CASSLTGGSSYEQYF
>TRBV30|TRBJ2-2|-|TRBD1
TGTGCCTGGAGTGGAGGGACAGGGGACACCGGGGAGCTGTTTTTT
CAWSGGTGDTGELFF
>TRBV14|TRBJ1-2|-|TRBD1
TGTGCCAGCAGCCAAGTCCTAGGGGGCCGCGGCTACACCTTC
CASSQVLGGRGYTF
>TRBV30|TRBJ1-2|once|TRBD1
TGTGCCTGGAGTGTACTTTGGGGACAGGGGGCCGGTGGCTACACCTTC
CAWSVLWGQGAGGYTF
>TRBV7-9|TRBJ1-1|once|-
TGTTCCAGCAGCTTCTGGGCAGGGGCAAGTACTGAAGCTTTCTTT
CSSSFWAGASTEAFF
>TRBV5-1|TRBJ2-3|-|-
TGCGCCAGCAGCTTGGCCATGACTACTAGCACAGATACGCAGTATTTT
CASSLAMTTSTDTQYF
>TRBV4-1|TRBJ2-2|-|TRBD1
TGCGCCAGCAGCCTTTCCGGGACAGGGACCACCGGGGAGCTGTTTTTT
CASSLSGTGTTGELFF
>TRBV5-1|TRBJ1-2|-|TRBD1
TGCGCCAGCAGCTTGGGACAGGGGAACTATGGCTACACCTTC
CASSLGQGNYGYTF
>TRBV27|TRBJ2-7|-|-
TGTGCCAGCAGTTTTCGGGAACCCTACGAGCAGTACTTC
CASSFREPYEQYF
>TRBV6-1|TRBJ2-7|-|TRBD1
TGTGCCAGCAACAAGGGACAGGGTGCCTACGAGCAGTACTTC
CASNKGQGAYEQYF
>TRBV9|TRBJ2-3|-|TRBD2
TGTGCCAGCAGCGTCTCTCTAGCGGCCACAGATACGCAGTATTTT
CASSVSLAATDTQYF
>TRBV30|TRBJ2-5|-|-
TGTGCCTGGAGTGTCTGGGGGGGCATCGAGACCCAGTACTTC
CAWSVWGGIETQYF
>TRBV19|TRBJ2-3|-|TRBD1
TGTGCCAGTAGTATAGATCTATACGGGACAGGGATTAGCACAGATACGCAGTATTTT
CASSIDLYGTGISTDTQYF